The entry that follows covers one TCR beta chain sequence. As yet, its antigen is unknown. These data are taken from a study of T cell repertoires in aging, cancer and after chemotherapy. Study in general: Pre- and post-chemotherapy samples were paired from glioblastoma patients treated with temozolomide-based therapy. The whole study produced a dataset of about 8.8 million TCR reads. Study findings and constraints: Loss of evenness, beyond lost richness, contributed to age-related TCR diversity decline in cancer patients. Rebound thymic output was suggested by rising median generation probability during chemotherapy in each cancer cohort.

Rearranged V-D-J TRB sequences were amplified with a mixed TRB-A/B primer pool. Each CDR3 protein gets one entry after TCRdb re-called the multiplex PCR reads with MiXCR. The table includes around 20,000 distinct CDR3 sequences, approximately 40% detected once. TCR beta rearrangements were amplified from peripheral blood genomic DNA. Trimming removed 0 bases at V and 1 base at J, with 4 bases between. The CDR3 totals 13 residues. The germline gives CDR1 SGHRS, CDR2 YFSETQ. The sequence derives from a human donor with a solid tumor. The sample comprised blood. The chain employs TRBV5-1 and TRBJ1-1; D gene unclear. Here the CDR3 reads CASSLDRNTEAFF. DNA of the CDR3: TGCGCCAGCAGCTTGGACAGGAACACTGAAGCTTTCTTT.